A single sample gave rise to the 27 T cell receptor beta chains below, sequenced in a study of early T cells in non-severe SARS-CoV-2 infection. TCRdb re-called the 5' RACE reads through MiXCR, storing one row per CDR3 protein. The table records about 77,000 distinct CDR3 sequences, approximately 5% of them present only once. The sequenced sample was whole blood, obtained at baseline. All receptors come from an adult who was a healthcare worker with PCR-confirmed SARS-CoV-2 infection or an uninfected control (not recorded which).

This clonotype was seen a handful of times. The gene calls are TRBV5-3 and TRBJ2-5; no definite D call. TRBV5-3 is an open reading frame, and its role is uncertain. Deletions cut 5 bases from V and 2 bases from J, with 4 bases between. This CDR3 region has 11 residues. CDR3 coding DNA: TGTGCCAGAAGGAATCAAGAGACCCAGTACTTC. This gives the protein CARRNQETQYF.

This clonotype was seen many times. This rearrangement joins TRBV20-1 to TRBJ2-1; 10 bases are shared with TRBD2. Unmatched junction bases numbered 10, after V lost 4 bases and J lost 10 bases. Per germline, CDR1 DFQATT and CDR2 SNEGSKA (reference sequence). The CDR3 is 14 amino acids. CDR3 sequence (DNA): TGCAGTGCTAAGAAGCTAGCGGGAGTTGGAGAGCAGTTCTTC. Protein product: CSAKKLAGVGEQFF.

The chain employs TRBV7-9 and TRBJ1-1; D may be TRBD1 (6 bases). The CDR3 covers 14 residues. Trimming cost V 5 bases and J 3 bases, with 13 bases left between them. Germline values: CDR1 SEHNR, CDR2 FQNEAQ (reference sequence). The CDR3 DNA follows: TGTGCCAGCAGCCTTACCGGGACACACACTGAAGCTTTCTTT. Amino acid sequence: CASSLTGTHTEAFF.

The V and J genes are TRBV6-1 and TRBJ2-7; perhaps D is TRBD1 or TRBD2 (9 bases each). Germline V gives CDR1 MNHNS, CDR2 SASEGT. The CDR3 spans 15 residues. Trimming took off 6 bases at V and 6 bases at J, with 21 bases between the two ends. CDR3 nucleotide sequence: TGTGCCAGCAGGACAGGGGGTAGCGGGAGAAGCGAGCAGTACTTC. Protein: CASRTGGSGRSEQYF.

This clonotype showed up many times. The chain uses TRBV5-5 and TRBJ1-5; D is ambiguous. The germline V gene encodes CDR1 SGHKS and CDR2 YYEKEE (reference sequence). CDR3 size: 15 residues. V was pared by 0 bases and J by 1 base, with 8 bases between. The CDR3 region has the DNA TGTGCCAGCAGCTTGGCAGTGACAAGCAATCAGCCCCAGCATTTT. Its protein product is CASSLAVTSNQPQHF.

CDR3 residues: CATSRDPGYEQYF. The CDR3 region has the DNA TGTGCCACCAGCAGAGATCCGGGCTACGAGCAGTACTTC. The rearrangement links TRBV15 to TRBJ2-7, with unresolved D. CDR1 is LNHNV and CDR2 is YYDKDF in the germline V gene (reference sequence). The CDR3 spans 13 residues. V dropped 0 bases and J dropped 3 bases, with 6 bases sitting between them.

This clonotype was recorded many times. This chain connects TRBV12-3 or TRBV12-4 to TRBJ2-1; 7 bases line up with TRBD2. The CDR3 runs to 17 residues. Trimming at V came to 7 bases and at J to 0 bases, leaving 12 bases not matched to a gene. The CDR3 here is CASNRLLAGGSYNEQFF. In DNA form, the CDR3 reads TGTGCCAGCAACCGCCTATTAGCGGGCGGCTCCTACAATGAGCAGTTCTTC.

In its sample, this clonotype was seen many times. This chain connects TRBV11-3 to TRBJ2-1, with D perhaps matching TRBD2 (6 bases). Germline lookup yields CDR1 SGHNT and CDR2 YENEEA. V lost 0 bases to trimming and J lost 5 bases, with 11 bases between them. The length of the CDR3 is 15 residues. In DNA, the CDR3 is TGTGCCAGCAGCTTAGAAGGGACTTCCAACAATGAGCAGTTCTTC. Encoded protein: CASSLEGTSNNEQFF.

This clonotype was recorded a few times. The chain carries TRBV20-1 and TRBJ1-1; TRBD1 matches 7 bases. The germline V gene encodes CDR1 DFQATT and CDR2 SNEGSKA (reference sequence). The CDR3 covers 12 residues. Germline trimming cut 6 bases from V and 7 bases from J; bases unmatched to any gene: 8. CDR3 loop: CSAIPRQGEAFF. The CDR3 DNA follows: TGCAGTGCGATCCCGAGACAGGGTGAAGCTTTCTTT.

This clonotype occurred a few times. The rearrangement joins TRBV29-1 to TRBJ2-7; perhaps TRBD2 as D (6 bases). V was trimmed by 6 bases and J by 7 bases, leaving 37 bases between them. Looked up from germline, CDR1 is SQVTM and CDR2 is ANQGSEA. This CDR3 contains 19 residues. CDR3 in amino acids: CSVGAGPTAGTRRVREQYF. The CDR3 DNA is TGCAGCGTCGGCGCGGGACCGACCGCGGGAACTAGGAGGGTTAGGGAGCAGTACTTC.

This clonotype was seen a few times. The chain carries TRBV19 and TRBJ2-1, with TRBD2 as a possible D gene (6 bases). The germline V and J ends were trimmed by 6 bases and 0 bases, with 15 bases remaining between them. The CDR3 runs 16 residues. Germline CDR1 is LNHDA and CDR2 is SQIVND (reference sequence). In DNA, the CDR3 is TGTGCCAGTAGGCCCCGGGGAGGAAGCTCCTACAATGAGCAGTTCTTC. It encodes CASRPRGGSSYNEQFF.

V and J are TRBV12-3 or TRBV12-4 and TRBJ2-1; TRBD2 agrees at 10 bases. Trimming at V came to 2 bases and at J to 2 bases, leaving 9 bases not matched to a gene. This CDR3 contains 18 residues. CDR3 in DNA: TGTGCCAGCAGTTTACCCGTAGCGGGAGGCGTAACCTACAATGAGCAGTTCTTC. It encodes CASSLPVAGGVTYNEQFF.

At least ten counts were recorded for this clonotype. The chain employs TRBV2 and TRBJ2-1; D unclear. From germline, CDR1 is SNHLY and CDR2 FYNNEI. V lost 7 bases, J lost 0 bases, and 10 bases lay in between. The CDR3 extends over 14 amino acids. CDR3 in amino acids: CASTLPSSYNEQFF. The CDR3 DNA is TGTGCCAGCACCCTTCCTAGCTCCTACAATGAGCAGTTCTTC. The full variable domain, completed using reference TRBV2 and TRBJ2-1, is EPEVTQTPSHQVTQMGQEVILRCVPISNHLYFYWYRQILGQKVEFLVSFYNNEISEKSEIFDDQFSVERPDGSNFTLKIRSTKLEDSAMYFCASTLPSSYNEQFFGPGTRLTVL.

CDR3 sequence (DNA): TGCGCCAGCAGCTTGTCTGAGGGAAGCAATGAGCAGTTCTTC. Translating it yields CASSLSEGSNEQFF. The rearrangement links TRBV5-1 to TRBJ2-1; D is perhaps TRBD2 (5 bases). V was clipped by 1 base and J by 6 bases, with 11 bases between them. The CDR3 extends over 14 amino acids. Germline values: CDR1 SGHRS, CDR2 YFSETQ.

This clonotype was detected only a few times. The CDR3 DNA follows: TGTGCCAGCTCTCAAAGACAGGGCGACTCTGGGGCCAACGTCCTGACTTTC. Its protein product is CASSQRQGDSGANVLTF. The chain uses TRBV18 and TRBJ2-6; TRBD1 matches 7 bases. This CDR3 comprises 17 residues. V gave up 6 bases and J gave up 0 bases; unmatched junction bases: 8. Germline lookup yields CDR1 KGHSH and CDR2 LQKENI.

This clonotype was seen repeatedly, ten times or more. The J gene is TRBJ2-2, the V gene TRBV6-5; no firm D call. The V gene lost 8 bases and the J gene lost 0 bases, with 16 bases spanning the gap. This CDR3 contains 16 residues. CDR1 MNHEY and CDR2 SVGAGI come from the germline V gene. CDR3 coding DNA: TGTGCCAGCTCAAGATACAGTTATGCGAACACCGGGGAGCTGTTTTTT. Residues: CASSRYSYANTGELFF.

This clonotype was picked up many times. The chain carries TRBV2 and TRBJ2-1; D may be TRBD2 (5 bases). V dropped 1 base and J dropped 1 base, with 11 bases sitting between them. Per germline, CDR1 SNHLY and CDR2 FYNNEI. This CDR3 is built from 16 residues. The CDR3 sequence: CASSEGAGGSYNEQFF. The CDR3 nucleotides are TGTGCCAGCAGTGAAGGTGCGGGCGGTTCCTACAATGAGCAGTTCTTC.

The chain uses TRBV7-6 and TRBJ2-3; the D gene is possibly TRBD2 (5 bases). Looked up from germline, CDR1 is SGHVS and CDR2 is FNYEAQ. The CDR3 is 13 residues long. V was clipped by 1 base and J by 4 bases, with 6 bases between them. This CDR3 reads CASSLGAADTQYF. The CDR3 DNA reads TGTGCCAGCAGCTTAGGAGCGGCAGATACGCAGTATTTT.

With respect to this clonotype: A clone one base away is much larger, so this may be a read error. The V and J genes are TRBV7-6 and TRBJ2-7; D perhaps matches TRBD1 (6 bases). Germline V lookup: CDR1 SGHVS, CDR2 FNYEAQ. The length of the CDR3 is 17 residues. The V end was cut by 0 bases, the J end by 3 bases, with 18 bases between. Written as DNA, the CDR3 is TGTGCCAGCAGCTTAGCGTCAGGGGCAGCTTTCGACTACGAGCAGTACTTC. Translating it yields CASSLASGAAFDYEQYF.

This clonotype appeared many times. V is TRBV5-6 and J is TRBJ1-4; tentative D call: TRBD1 (6 bases). The CDR3 contains 14 residues. Germline V gene sequence: CDR1 SGHDT, CDR2 YYEEEE. V shed 4 bases and J shed 6 bases, with 13 bases lying between them. The CDR3 bases are TGTGCCAGCAGCGTAAGGGGGGGCCATGAAAAACTGTTTTTT. It is translated as CASSVRGGHEKLFF.

This clonotype has only a few counts. The rearrangement links TRBV6-2 or TRBV6-3 to TRBJ1-5; perhaps TRBD1 as D (5 bases). This CDR3 has 16 amino acids. In germline, CDR1 is MNHEY, CDR2 SVGEGT. Trimming removed 7 bases from V and 2 bases from J, with 18 bases in between. As DNA, the CDR3 is TGTGCCAGCACGACCGTGGCCCGGGGGGGCAATCAGCCCCAGCATTTT. Amino acid sequence: CASTTVARGGNQPQHF.

This clonotype has more than one count but fewer than ten. V is TRBV7-8 and J is TRBJ1-4; weak D call: TRBD1 (5 bases). The length of the CDR3 is 16 residues. Trimming shortened V by 8 bases and J by 3 bases, and 19 bases separated the two germline ends. In germline, CDR1 is SGHVS, CDR2 FQNEAQ. The CDR3 region is CASSRAALGANEKLFF. For the CDR3, the DNA is TGTGCCAGCTCCAGAGCCGCCCTGGGGGCTAATGAAAAACTGTTTTTT.

This clonotype was recorded a few times. The chain employs TRBV5-1 and TRBJ2-3, with D uncertain. The V and J ends lost 0 bases and 8 bases respectively, with 16 bases between them. From germline, CDR1 is SGHRS and CDR2 YFSETQ. The CDR3 is made up of 15 amino acids. DNA of the CDR3: TGCGCCAGCAGCTTGGGATCGTCGGTGGGCGCTACGCAGTATTTT. It encodes CASSLGSSVGATQYF.

The chain employs TRBV19 and TRBJ2-7; 8 nucleotides align to TRBD1. Germline V CDR1 and CDR2: LNHDA, SQIVND (reference sequence). The CDR3 has 14 amino acids. V was clipped by 6 bases and J by 2 bases; unmatched bases: 6. CDR3 region: CASRPGGWAYEQYF. DNA of the CDR3: TGTGCCAGTAGACCAGGGGGCTGGGCCTACGAGCAGTACTTC.

This clonotype has ten or more counts. The V call is TRBV20-1, the J call TRBJ1-1; possible D gene TRBD1, 6 bases. The germline V and J ends were trimmed by 6 bases and 4 bases, with 15 bases remaining between them. The CDR3 loop spans 13 amino acids. Germline V CDR1 and CDR2: DFQATT, SNEGSKA (reference sequence). The CDR3 reads CSARYRASTEAFF. DNA for the CDR3: TGCAGTGCCAGATACAGGGCCAGCACTGAAGCTTTCTTT.

Many counts were recorded for this clonotype. V and J are TRBV12-3 or TRBV12-4 and TRBJ2-7; TRBD1 matches 10 bases. The CDR3 is 15 residues long. Trimming cost V 4 bases and J 3 bases; bases outside gene matches: 6. CDR3 coding DNA: TGTGCCAGCAGTTCTCCCGGGACAGGGGACTACGAGCAGTACTTC. Translation gives CASSSPGTGDYEQYF.

In its sample, this clonotype was seen a few times. This chain links TRBV5-1 with TRBJ2-7; D possibly corresponds to TRBD2 (5 bases). This CDR3 has 11 residues. The germline V gene encodes CDR1 SGHRS and CDR2 YFSETQ. With 5 bases removed from V and 5 bases from J, the gap between germline ends came to 8 bases. The DNA for the CDR3 is TGCGCCAGCAGAGACGGGAACGAGCAGTACTTC. It yields the protein CASRDGNEQYF.